The 20 T cell receptor beta chains in this list originate from one sample, sequenced in a study of graft-versus-host responses after intestinal transplantation (dated by TCRdb to the early 2020s). The intended sense of this specimen's time point label: cells obtained before transplantation from donor or recipient. Mixed lymphocyte reactions plated around 200,000 CFSE-labeled pre-transplant responders with around 200,000 irradiated violet-dye-labeled stimulators and were cultured for more than five days. Libraries came from the immunoSEQ multiplex PCR assay. TCRdb carries this immuneACCESS record with in-frame sequences only. Its versions omit some clonotypes, under half of them owing to an unresolved V gene in the studies checked, with the rest unexplained. The sample table lists about 2,000 clones, roughly a third of them with a count of one. The top ten constitute around a third of the sample.

Here the sequenced sample was alloreactive CD8+ T cells from a mixed lymphocyte reaction culture, taken before transplantation. What the cell subset or site label conveys for this sample: CFSE-low proliferating T cells sorted from roughly 6-day pre-transplant mixed lymphocyte reaction (GvH or HvG direction). The source is a human patient who was an organ donor for intestinal transplantation.

This clone was counted a few times. Other DNA sequences from this sample encode an identical CDR3 as well. The chain employs TRBV9 and TRBJ2-1, with D tentatively TRBD2 (6 bases). This CDR3 has 15 amino acids. V was trimmed by 2 bases and J by 4 bases, leaving 13 bases between them. Germline CDR1 is SGDLS and CDR2 is YYNGEE. CDR3 amino acids: CASSVGAGKYNEQFF. CDR3 nucleotides: TGTGCCAGCAGCGTCGGGGCGGGGAAATACAATGAGCAGTTCTTC.

The table lists this clone with a count of one. The gene calls are TRBV27 and TRBJ1-1; D is uncertain. Per the germline V gene, CDR1 is MNHEY and CDR2 is SMNVEV (reference sequence). Trimming stripped 3 bases from V and 1 base from J, with 12 bases between. There are 15 residues in the CDR3. CDR3 amino acids: CASSFLPPWNTEAFF. DNA for the CDR3: TGTGCCAGCAGTTTTTTACCCCCCTGGAACACTGAAGCTTTCTTT.

By frequency in the sample, this clone is large (0.1 to 1%). V is TRBV7-6 and J is TRBJ2-2; D possibly corresponds to TRBD2 (6 bases). Germline V gives CDR1 SGHVS, CDR2 FNYEAQ. Trimming left V 1 base short and J 0 bases short, with 6 bases between. CDR3 length equals 15 residues. The CDR3: CASSLGGANTGELFF. The CDR3 DNA sequence: TGTGCCAGCAGCTTAGGGGGGGCGAACACCGGGGAGCTGTTTTTT.

The J gene is TRBJ1-2, the V gene TRBV2; D ambiguous. CDR1 is SNHLY, CDR2 FYNNEI, per germline. V dropped 7 bases and J dropped 4 bases, with 19 bases sitting between them. This CDR3 has 15 amino acids. The CDR3 region has the DNA TGTGCCAGCAAGCACGTAATTAGTACGACCTATGGCTACACCTTC. The encoded protein is CASKHVISTTYGYTF.

Within the sample, this clone is medium-sized. This chain links TRBV27 with TRBJ1-2; 8 positions agree with TRBD1. V gave up 5 bases and J gave up 4 bases; unmatched junction bases: 3. The CDR3 runs to 13 residues. Germline V gene sequence: CDR1 MNHEY, CDR2 SMNVEV (reference sequence). CDR3 sequence reads: CASSPGQGYGYTF. CDR3 DNA: TGTGCCAGCAGTCCTGGACAGGGCTATGGCTACACCTTC.

This rearrangement joins TRBV27 to TRBJ2-1; D may be TRBD2 (7 bases). CDR1 and CDR2 (germline): MNHEY, SMNVEV (reference sequence). The V end lost 2 bases, the J end lost 5 bases, and 13 bases lay between the germline ends. This CDR3 is built from 15 residues. As DNA, the CDR3 is TGTGCCAGCAGTTTAGGCAGGGGAGGGAACAATGAGCAGTTCTTC. It codes for CASSLGRGGNNEQFF.

The chain carries TRBV9 and TRBJ1-2; possibly TRBD1 for D (5 bases). The germline gives CDR1 SGDLS, CDR2 YYNGEE. Trimming left V 1 base short and J 4 bases short, with 17 bases between. This CDR3 has 16 residues. In DNA form, the CDR3 reads TGTGCCAGCAGCGTACACCCGGGGACGGCCTCCTATGGCTACACCTTC. Translation: CASSVHPGTASYGYTF.

This chain joins TRBV11-3 and TRBJ2-1, with D tentatively TRBD1 or TRBD2 (5 bases each). Trimming shortened V by 4 bases and J by 0 bases, and 13 bases separated the two germline ends. Germline CDR1 reads SGHNT; CDR2 reads YENEEA. The CDR3 is 16 residues long. CDR3 protein: CASSSREGSSYNEQFF. The CDR3 DNA reads TGTGCCAGCAGCTCAAGAGAGGGGAGCTCCTACAATGAGCAGTTCTTC.

The CDR3 DNA is TGTGCCAGCAGCTTAGTCGAGACAGGGGACCACGAGCAGTACTTC. Translation gives CASSLVETGDHEQYF. This rearrangement joins TRBV11-2 to TRBJ2-7; TRBD1 aligns across 8 bases. The germline gives CDR1 SGHAT, CDR2 FQNNGV. V lost 1 base to trimming and J lost 5 bases; unmatched junction nucleotides: 7. The length of the CDR3 is 15 residues.

This clone is large within its sample. Other DNA sequences from this sample encode an identical CDR3 as well. This CDR3 is CASSISSSNQPQHF. The CDR3 bases are TGTGCCAGTAGTATTTCCAGTAGCAATCAGCCCCAGCATTTT. V is TRBV19 and J is TRBJ1-5; D call uncertain. This CDR3 is 14 amino acids long. Germline assignment: CDR1 LNHDA and CDR2 SQIVND (reference sequence). The V and J ends lost 3 bases and 0 bases respectively, with 6 bases between them.

The chain employs TRBV7-9 and TRBJ2-1, with D unclear. Trimming pared 1 base from V and 4 bases from J, leaving 2 bases between. Germline V lookup: CDR1 SEHNR, CDR2 FQNEAQ (reference sequence). The CDR3 length is 12 residues. The CDR3 reads CASSLDYNEQFF. For the CDR3, the DNA is TGTGCCAGCAGCTTAGATTACAATGAGCAGTTCTTC.

This clone was seen only a few times. The chain couples TRBV4-1 to TRBJ1-2, with D hard to call. There are 13 residues in the CDR3. Germline CDR1 reads MGHRA; CDR2 reads YSYEKL. V gave up 6 bases and J gave up 2 bases, with 10 bases separating them. CDR3 DNA sequence: TGCGCCAGCAGAGGGCAGTCCAACTATGGCTACACCTTC. Translation gives CASRGQSNYGYTF.

In its sample, this clone ranks as large (0.1 to 1%). Within the sample, other DNA sequences also encode this same CDR3. This chain joins TRBV29-1 and TRBJ1-2; TRBD1 is a possible D gene (5 bases). There are 12 residues in the CDR3. Per the germline V gene, CDR1 is SQVTM and CDR2 is ANQGSEA. V shed 4 bases and J shed 1 base, with 7 bases lying between them. This CDR3 reads CSVVGDNYGYTF. The DNA for the CDR3 is TGCAGCGTTGTAGGGGATAACTATGGCTACACCTTC.

The chain uses TRBV27 and TRBJ2-7, with unresolved D. Trimming removed 6 bases at V and 4 bases at J, with 10 bases between. Germline V gene lookup returns CDR1 MNHEY and CDR2 SMNVEV (reference sequence). The CDR3 covers 12 residues. CDR3 protein: CASSSLGYEQYF. CDR3 DNA sequence: TGTGCCAGCAGCTCGCTGGGTTACGAGCAGTACTTC.

This clone was found a few times. The chain carries TRBV7-9 and TRBJ1-2; 7 bases are shared with TRBD1. This CDR3 comprises 14 residues. Germline V CDR1 and CDR2: SEHNR, FQNEAQ (reference sequence). V was pared by 2 bases and J by 3 bases, with 3 bases of the junction left unmatched. CDR3 sequence: CASSLIGQDYGYTF. In nucleotides, the CDR3 is TGTGCCAGCAGCTTAATCGGACAGGACTATGGCTACACCTTC.

By frequency in the sample, this clone is medium-sized. The chain employs TRBV25-1 and TRBJ1-4, with D uncertain. This CDR3 has 12 residues. Per the germline V gene, CDR1 is MGHDK and CDR2 is SYGVNS. V lost 11 bases and J lost 0, with 7 bases in between. CDR3 amino acids: CAVGTTNEKLFF. The CDR3 nucleotides read TGTGCCGTGGGGACAACTAATGAAAAACTGTTTTTT.

The table lists this clone with a count of one. The gene calls are TRBV5-8 and TRBJ2-7; possibly TRBD2 for D (5 bases). CDR3 length: 14 residues. CDR1 is SGHTS, CDR2 YDEGEE, per germline. Deletions cut 0 bases from V and 9 bases from J, with 16 bases between. CDR3 nucleotide sequence: TGTGCCAGCAGCTTGGTTCCGCCACGGAGGTTGCAGTACTTC. Protein: CASSLVPPRRLQYF. Filled out from reference TRBV5-8 and TRBJ2-7, the complete variable domain reads EAGVTQSPTHLIKTRGQQATLRCSPISGHTSVYWYQQALGLGLQFLLWYDEGEERNRGNFPPRFSGRQFPNYSSELNVNALELEDSALYLCASSLVPPRRLQYFGPGTRLTVT.

The chain couples TRBV6-5 to TRBJ2-7, with 8 bases aligning to TRBD1. V lost 4 bases, J lost 2 bases, and 1 base stayed unmatched. Looked up from germline, CDR1 is MNHEY and CDR2 is SVGAGI. The CDR3 has 13 residues. DNA of the CDR3: TGTGCCAGCAGTTGGACAGGGCCCTACGAGCAGTACTTC. Encoded protein: CASSWTGPYEQYF.

This clone is hyperexpanded in the sample. The chain employs TRBV10-2 and TRBJ2-2; 7 bases match TRBD2. J gave up 3 bases and V 0 bases, and 1 base lay outside the gene matches. Germline CDR1 and CDR2: WSHSY and SAAADI. This CDR3 is built from 15 residues. The CDR3 DNA reads as TGCGCCAGCAGTGAGTCGGGGGGGTACACCGGGGAGCTGTTTTTT. Translation: CASSESGGYTGELFF.

This clone was found a few times. V and J are TRBV19 and TRBJ1-6; a possible D gene is TRBD1 (5 bases). V lost 5 bases and J lost 6, with 14 bases in between. This CDR3 comprises 15 residues. Germline CDR1 LNHDA, CDR2 SQIVND (reference sequence). CDR3 sequence: CASSFLQGGNSPLHF. The CDR3 region has the DNA TGTGCCAGTAGTTTCCTTCAGGGTGGTAATTCACCCCTCCACTTT.